This T cell receptor (beta chain) was recovered during a study of graft-versus-host responses after intestinal transplantation. Study-wide context: All recipients were given anti-thymocyte globulin induction, and tacrolimus and steroids were then administered for roughly 3 years.

The table came from immunoSEQ multiplex PCR; TCRdb's copy has only in-frame clones and leaves some out. The sample lists 130,000 or so clones, just over 90% seen once, with approximately 0.17% in the top ten. As to this clone: The antigen remains unidentified.

Trimming pared 8 bases from V and 0 bases from J, leaving 13 bases between. Germline V gene data show CDR1 as LNHNV and CDR2 as YYDKDF (reference sequence). CDR3 length: 15 amino acids. Study-wide points: Ileal or blood samples showed some GvH clones first, and such clones were also found in recipient marrow.

This TCR was sampled from a human donor who received an intestinal transplant. Sequenced material: unstimulated CD4+ T cells sorted from spleen or lymph node cells, taken before intestinal transplant. The chain employs TRBV15 and TRBJ1-4; perhaps TRBD1 as D (5 bases). The CDR3 DNA reads TGTGCCACCTGTAGGGGATTAGCAACTAATGAAAAACTGTTTTTT. The encoded protein is CATCRGLATNEKLFF. Combining the CDR3 with reference TRBV15 and TRBJ1-4 gives the whole variable domain DAMVIQNPRYQVTQFGKPVTLSCSQTLNHNVMYWYQQKSSQAPKLLFHYYDKDFNNEADTPDNFQSRRPNTSFCFLDIRSPGLGDTAMYLCATCRGLATNEKLFFGSGTQLSVL.